What follows describes a single T cell receptor beta chain. Which antigen it targets is not known. Base qualities are missing; no much larger clone stands one base away. V sheds 1 base and J sheds 3 bases, leaving 10 bases between their ends. CDR1 and CDR2 are read off the germline V gene (reference sequence) as GTSNPN and SVGIG. The CDR3 sequence holds 13 residues, the cysteine and phenylalanine included. The CDR3 DNA has 39 bases and is translated from base 1. The sample is drawn from a study of T cells in placental villitis. As for the study more broadly: The study tested an allograft-versus-infection hypothesis by comparing placental TCR-beta repertoires in villitis of unknown etiology, unaffected controls matched for gestational age, and infectious villitis. Study-level results and caveats: With bulk tissue sequencing, helper, regulatory or cytotoxic T cells could not be distinguished, nor could maternal versus fetal T cells, and gamma-delta receptors were excluded. CMV-specific clone frequencies were lower in villitis of unknown etiology than in infectious CMV cases (approximately 0.001 vs 0.011), and villitis of unknown etiology did not differ from controls on this measure. Small amounts of decidua were contained in the paraffin blocks, so some of the captured T cells, especially in controls, may have been decidual rather than villous infiltrates.

The study included five infectious villitis placentae (four with confirmed cytomegalovirus and one with Toxoplasma gondii), and these placentae were not matched to the other groups. Mothers with infectious villitis were younger, had smaller fetuses, and delivered preterm or experienced intrauterine demise in two cases. Placentae were collected after delivery and underwent gross and histological evaluation before archival tissue selection. Five 10-micron scrolls were cut from each FFPE block, and DNA was isolated using the AllPrep DNA/RNA FFPE Tissue kit. DNA concentration and purity were evaluated by NanoDrop, whereas RNA quality was assessed on a Bioanalyzer. Using the immunoSEQ v4 bias-controlled multiplex PCR assay, run blinded to group allocation, TCR-beta CDR3 regions were amplified from genomic DNA. To estimate the quantities of nucleated cells and T cells in each sample, reference gene primers were added alongside the TCR-beta primers. Sequencing of the libraries was performed on an Illumina MiSeq with a 100-cycle paired-end protocol. Concerning the study's data processing: Diversity and richness were calculated in immunoSEQ Analyzer software; richness by iChao1, clonality based on Pielou evenness and Shannon diversity (0-1, higher means less diverse). CDR3 amino acid sequences together with V/J genes were queried against VDJdb for CMV, EBV and influenza A specificities, with confidence 3 and substitution 2 applied. TCR-beta amino acid clonotype overlap between villitis of unknown etiology, infectious villitis and control repertoires was assessed with the Morisita-Horn index. TCRdb re-hosts the immuneACCESS table, in-frame sequences only. Its copies lack some clones; in the studies checked, an unresolved V gene accounts for under half of them, and the cause for the rest is not known. The V and J calls and the clone size are those of that table, but D and trimming were determined from the DNA. The sample table contains about 3,100 clones; only one count was recorded for about 79% of them. The ten largest clonotypes hold approximately 17% of the sample.

This TCR was sampled from a human patient with infectious villitis; the placental T cells may come from both mother and fetus. Sequenced: placental tissue containing maternal and fetal cells. The V and J segments used are TRBV30 and TRBJ2-7; the D segment could be TRBD1, given 6 matching bases. The CDR3 is CAWSGGLHYEQYF. The nucleotides are TGTGCCTGGAGTGGGGGGCTCCACTACGAGCAGTACTTC.